This T cell receptor (beta chain) was obtained from a study of blood T cell repertoires in COVID-19. Study as a whole: T cells, B-cell-depleted T cells, or PBMCs provided the cDNA or gDNA that served as material.

Profiled with immunoSEQ multiplex PCR; TCRdb holds only in-frame clones, not every one. Among some 180,000 clones listed, about 87% were seen once. Per germline, CDR1 MDHEN and CDR2 SYDVKM. This CDR3 contains 12 residues. V lost 6 bases, J lost 8 bases, and 13 bases lay in between. Seattle's enrolled individuals joined amid active infection and were then monitored longitudinally. The chain has TRBV28 and TRBJ1-2, with D maybe TRBD1 (6 bases). Input material: peripheral blood. This clonotype was obtained from a woman aged 80 or over with COVID-19, enrolled during active disease. The CDR3 DNA reads TGTGCCAGCAGCTTACAGGGACAAGGCTACACCTTC. Translated: CASSLQGQGYTF.